This TCR beta chain appears in the sequencing data of a study of T-cell memory formation after mild COVID-19. For the study at large: TCR clusters showed largely donor specificity.

Constant-segment primers and 5'RACE yielded cDNA libraries for TCR alpha and TCR beta, each carrying sample barcodes and UMIs. TCRdb independently ran MiXCR on the 5' RACE reads; one entry per CDR3 protein. The data contain about 150,000 distinct CDR3 sequences, roughly 14% of them singletons. This clonotype was detected a few times. Its antigen is unidentified. Study-wide results and limits: Detection of some responders pre-infection suggested pre-existing cross-reactive memory T cells participated.

CDR3 length: 11 residues. Germline CDR1 is SEHNR and CDR2 is FQNEAQ (reference sequence). The V end was cut by 5 bases, the J end by 10 bases, with 11 bases between. This receptor was taken from an adult woman who had mild COVID-19 (a few samples of this study predate the infection). Cell type and time point are not known. Input material: PBMCs or a T cell subset sorted from them (not recorded which). The chain joins TRBV7-9 to TRBJ1-1; no definite D call. The CDR3 protein is CASSPRRVAFF. The CDR3 DNA reads TGTGCCAGCAGCCCACGTAGAGTAGCTTTCTTT.